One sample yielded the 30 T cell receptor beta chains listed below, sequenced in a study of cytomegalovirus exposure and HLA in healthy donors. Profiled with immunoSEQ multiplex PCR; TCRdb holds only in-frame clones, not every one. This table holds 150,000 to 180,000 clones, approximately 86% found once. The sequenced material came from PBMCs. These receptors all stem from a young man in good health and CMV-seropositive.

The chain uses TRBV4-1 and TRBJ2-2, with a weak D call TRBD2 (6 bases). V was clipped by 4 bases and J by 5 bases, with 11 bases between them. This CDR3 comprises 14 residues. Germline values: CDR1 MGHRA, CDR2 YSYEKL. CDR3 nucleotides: TGCGCCAGCAGCCCGGGGGATCGAACCGGGGAGCTGTTTTTT. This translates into CASSPGDRTGELFF.

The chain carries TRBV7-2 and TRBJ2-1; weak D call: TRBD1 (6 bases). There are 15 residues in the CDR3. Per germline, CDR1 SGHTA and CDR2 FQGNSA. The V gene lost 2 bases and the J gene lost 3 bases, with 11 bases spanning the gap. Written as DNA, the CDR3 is TGTGCCAGCAGCTTACTAGCAGGGGTCTACAATGAGCAGTTCTTC. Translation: CASSLLAGVYNEQFF.

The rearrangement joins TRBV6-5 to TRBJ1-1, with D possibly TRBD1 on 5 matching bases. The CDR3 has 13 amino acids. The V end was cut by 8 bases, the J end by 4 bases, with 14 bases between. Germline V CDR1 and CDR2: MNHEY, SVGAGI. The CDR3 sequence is CASATASRTEAFF. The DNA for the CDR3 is TGTGCCAGCGCGACAGCCTCTCGCACTGAAGCTTTCTTT.

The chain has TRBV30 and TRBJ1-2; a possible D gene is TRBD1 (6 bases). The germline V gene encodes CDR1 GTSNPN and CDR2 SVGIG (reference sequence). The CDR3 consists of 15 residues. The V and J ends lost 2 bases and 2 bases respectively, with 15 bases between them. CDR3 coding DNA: TGTGCCTGGAGTACCCCCCAGGGGTGGAACTATGGCTACACCTTC. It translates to CAWSTPQGWNYGYTF. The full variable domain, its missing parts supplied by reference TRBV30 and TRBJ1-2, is SQTIHQWPATLVQPVGSPLSLECTVEGTSNPNLYWYRQAAGRGLQLLFYSVGIGQISSEVPQNLSASRPQDRQFILSSKKLLLSDSGFYLCAWSTPQGWNYGYTFGSGTRLTVV.

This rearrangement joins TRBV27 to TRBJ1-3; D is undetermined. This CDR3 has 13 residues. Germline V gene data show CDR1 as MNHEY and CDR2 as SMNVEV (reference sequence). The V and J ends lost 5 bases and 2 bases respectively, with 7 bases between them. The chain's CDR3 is CASSGRPGNTIYF. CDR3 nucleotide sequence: TGTGCCAGCAGTGGCCGTCCTGGAAACACCATATATTTT.

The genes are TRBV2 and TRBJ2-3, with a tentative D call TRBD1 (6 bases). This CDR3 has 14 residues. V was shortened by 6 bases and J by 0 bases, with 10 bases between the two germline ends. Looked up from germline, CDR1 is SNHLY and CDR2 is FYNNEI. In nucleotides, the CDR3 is TGTGCCAGCAGGAGGACAGTTAGCACAGATACGCAGTATTTT. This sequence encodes CASRRTVSTDTQYF.

As DNA, the CDR3 is TGCAGCGTTGTCAGGGGAATCACAGATACGCAGTATTTT. Translated, it gives CSVVRGITDTQYF. V gene TRBV29-1 combines with J gene TRBJ2-3; possible D gene TRBD1, 6 bases. Germline CDR1 reads SQVTM; CDR2 reads ANQGSEA. Trimming removed 4 bases from V and 2 bases from J, with 10 bases in between. CDR3 size: 13 residues.

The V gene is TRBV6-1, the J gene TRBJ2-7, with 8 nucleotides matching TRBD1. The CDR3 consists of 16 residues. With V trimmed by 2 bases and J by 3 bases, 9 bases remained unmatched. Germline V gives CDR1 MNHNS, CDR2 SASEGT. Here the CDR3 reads CASSELIQGEHYEQYF. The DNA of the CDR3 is TGTGCCAGCAGTGAACTAATACAGGGGGAGCACTACGAGCAGTACTTC.

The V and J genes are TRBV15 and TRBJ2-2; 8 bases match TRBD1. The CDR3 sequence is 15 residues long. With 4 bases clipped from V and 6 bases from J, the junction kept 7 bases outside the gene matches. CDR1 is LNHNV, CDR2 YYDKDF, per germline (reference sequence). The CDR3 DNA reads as TGTGCCACCAGCACGCTTTCAGGGGGCCCCGGGGAGCTGTTTTTT. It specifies CATSTLSGGPGELFF.

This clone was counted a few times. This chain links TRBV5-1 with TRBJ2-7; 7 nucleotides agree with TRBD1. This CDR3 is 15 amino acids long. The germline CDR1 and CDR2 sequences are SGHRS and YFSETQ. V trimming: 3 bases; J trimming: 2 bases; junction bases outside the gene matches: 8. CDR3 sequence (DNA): TGCGCCAGCAGCTCCAGGGACAGTGGTACCTACGAGCAGTACTTC. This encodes CASSSRDSGTYEQYF.

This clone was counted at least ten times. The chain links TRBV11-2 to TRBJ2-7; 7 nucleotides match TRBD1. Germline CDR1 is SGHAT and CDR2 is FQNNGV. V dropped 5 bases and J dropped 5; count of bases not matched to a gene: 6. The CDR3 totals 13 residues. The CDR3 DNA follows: TGTGCCAGCAGCCCGAACAGGGGTAACGAGCAGTACTTC. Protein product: CASSPNRGNEQYF.

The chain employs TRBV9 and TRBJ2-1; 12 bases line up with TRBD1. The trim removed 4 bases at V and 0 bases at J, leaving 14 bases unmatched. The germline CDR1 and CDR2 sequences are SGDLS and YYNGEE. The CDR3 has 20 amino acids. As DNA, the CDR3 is TGTGCCAGCAGCCTAAAATCCGGGACAGGGGGCGCAGGCTCCTACAATGAGCAGTTCTTC. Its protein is CASSLKSGTGGAGSYNEQFF. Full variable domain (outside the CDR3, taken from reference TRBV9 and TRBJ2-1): DSGVTQTPKHLITATGQRVTLRCSPRSGDLSVYWYQQSLDQGLQFLIQYYNGEERAKGNILERFSAQQFPDLHSELNLSSLELGDSALYFCASSLKSGTGGAGSYNEQFFGPGTRLTVL.

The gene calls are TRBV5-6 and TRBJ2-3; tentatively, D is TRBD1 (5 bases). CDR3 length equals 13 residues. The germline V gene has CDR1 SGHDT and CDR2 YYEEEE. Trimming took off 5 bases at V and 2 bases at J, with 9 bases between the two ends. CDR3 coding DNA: TGTGCCAGCAGTCCAGGGTACACAGATACGCAGTATTTT. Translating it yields CASSPGYTDTQYF.

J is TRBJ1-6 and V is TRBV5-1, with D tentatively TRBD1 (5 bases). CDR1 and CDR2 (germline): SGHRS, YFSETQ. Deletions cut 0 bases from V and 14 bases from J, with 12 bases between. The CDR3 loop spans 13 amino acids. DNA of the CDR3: TGCGCCAGCAGCTTGGCCGCCAGGGAATCCCTCCACTTT. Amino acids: CASSLAARESLHF. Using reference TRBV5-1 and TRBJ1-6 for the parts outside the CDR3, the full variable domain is KAGVTQTPRYLIKTRGQQVTLSCSPISGHRSVSWYQQTPGQGLQFLFEYFSETQRNKGNFPGRFSGRQFSNSRSEMNVSTLELGDSALYLCASSLAARESLHFGNGTRLTVT.

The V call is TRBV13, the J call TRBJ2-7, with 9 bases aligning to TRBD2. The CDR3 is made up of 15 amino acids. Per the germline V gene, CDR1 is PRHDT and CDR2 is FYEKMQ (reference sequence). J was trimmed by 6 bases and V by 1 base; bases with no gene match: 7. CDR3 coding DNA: TGTGCCAGCAGCTTAGTACGGCTAGCGGGACCCGAGCAGTACTTC. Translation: CASSLVRLAGPEQYF.

This chain's CDR3 is CASNPGLARADTQYF. CDR3 nucleotide sequence: TGTGCCAGCAACCCGGGACTAGCGAGGGCAGATACGCAGTATTTT. The chain uses TRBV11-2 and TRBJ2-3; 10 nucleotides match TRBD2. The CDR3 consists of 15 residues. After removal of 7 bases from V and 4 bases from J, the junction contained 8 bases not matched to a gene. The germline V gene has CDR1 SGHAT and CDR2 FQNNGV.

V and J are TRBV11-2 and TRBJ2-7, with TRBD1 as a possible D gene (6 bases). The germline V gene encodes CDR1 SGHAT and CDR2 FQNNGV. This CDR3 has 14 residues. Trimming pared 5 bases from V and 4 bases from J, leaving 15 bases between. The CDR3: CASSPSPQGYEQYF. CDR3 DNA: TGTGCCAGCAGCCCAAGCCCGCAGGGGTACGAGCAGTACTTC. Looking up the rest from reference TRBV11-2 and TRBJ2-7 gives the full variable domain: EAGVAQSPRYKIIEKRQSVAFWCNPISGHATLYWYQQILGQGPKLLIQFQNNGVVDDSQLPKDRFSAERLKGVDSTLKIQPAKLEDSAVYLCASSPSPQGYEQYFGPGTRLTVT.

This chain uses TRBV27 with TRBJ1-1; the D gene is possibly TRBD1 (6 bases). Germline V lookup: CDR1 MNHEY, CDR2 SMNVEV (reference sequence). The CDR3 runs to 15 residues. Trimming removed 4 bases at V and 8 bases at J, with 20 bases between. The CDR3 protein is CASSYRDTYAQEAFF. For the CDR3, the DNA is TGTGCCAGCAGTTACCGGGACACATATGCTCAGGAAGCTTTCTTT.

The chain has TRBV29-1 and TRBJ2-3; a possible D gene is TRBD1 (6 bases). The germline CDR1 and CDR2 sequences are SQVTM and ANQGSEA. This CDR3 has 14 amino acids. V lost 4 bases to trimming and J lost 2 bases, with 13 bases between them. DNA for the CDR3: TGCAGCGTTGCCCAACAGGGACCCACAGATACGCAGTATTTT. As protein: CSVAQQGPTDTQYF.

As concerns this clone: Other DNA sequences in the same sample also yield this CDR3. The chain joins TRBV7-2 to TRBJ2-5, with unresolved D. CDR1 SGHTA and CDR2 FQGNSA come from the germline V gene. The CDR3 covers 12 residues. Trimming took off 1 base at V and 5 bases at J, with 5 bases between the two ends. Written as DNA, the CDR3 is TGTGCCAGCAGCTTAGACCGGGAGACCCAGTACTTC. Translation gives CASSLDRETQYF.

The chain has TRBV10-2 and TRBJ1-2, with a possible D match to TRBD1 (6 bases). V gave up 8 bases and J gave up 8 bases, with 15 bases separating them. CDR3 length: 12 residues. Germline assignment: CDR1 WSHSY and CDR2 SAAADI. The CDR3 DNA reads TGCGCCAGCGGGACATTTCTTTACGGCTACACCTTC. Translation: CASGTFLYGYTF.

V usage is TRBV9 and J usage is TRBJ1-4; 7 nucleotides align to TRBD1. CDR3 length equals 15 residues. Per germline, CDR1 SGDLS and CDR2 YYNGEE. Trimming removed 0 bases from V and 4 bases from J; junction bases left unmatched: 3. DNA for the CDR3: TGTGCCAGCAGCGTAGCCGACAGGGATAATGAAAAACTGTTTTTT. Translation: CASSVADRDNEKLFF.

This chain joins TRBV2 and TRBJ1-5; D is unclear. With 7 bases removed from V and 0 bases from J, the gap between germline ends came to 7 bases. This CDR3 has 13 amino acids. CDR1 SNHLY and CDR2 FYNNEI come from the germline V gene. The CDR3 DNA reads TGTGCCAGCAAGCCCGATAGCAATCAGCCCCAGCATTTT. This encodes CASKPDSNQPQHF.

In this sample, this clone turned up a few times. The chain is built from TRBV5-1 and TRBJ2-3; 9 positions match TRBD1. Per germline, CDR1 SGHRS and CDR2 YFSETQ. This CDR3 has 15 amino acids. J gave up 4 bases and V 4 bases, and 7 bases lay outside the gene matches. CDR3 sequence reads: CASSPPQGASDTQYF. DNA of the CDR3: TGCGCCAGCAGCCCACCACAGGGGGCGTCAGATACGCAGTATTTT. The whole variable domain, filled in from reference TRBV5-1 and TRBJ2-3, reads KAGVTQTPRYLIKTRGQQVTLSCSPISGHRSVSWYQQTPGQGLQFLFEYFSETQRNKGNFPGRFSGRQFSNSRSEMNVSTLELGDSALYLCASSPPQGASDTQYFGPGTRLTVL.

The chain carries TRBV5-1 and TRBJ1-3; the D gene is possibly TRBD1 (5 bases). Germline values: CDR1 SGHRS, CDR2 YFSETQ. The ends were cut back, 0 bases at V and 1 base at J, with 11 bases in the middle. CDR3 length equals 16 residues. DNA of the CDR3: TGCGCCAGCAGCTTGGCCGTGGGGGGTTCTGGAAACACCATATATTTT. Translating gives CASSLAVGGSGNTIYF.

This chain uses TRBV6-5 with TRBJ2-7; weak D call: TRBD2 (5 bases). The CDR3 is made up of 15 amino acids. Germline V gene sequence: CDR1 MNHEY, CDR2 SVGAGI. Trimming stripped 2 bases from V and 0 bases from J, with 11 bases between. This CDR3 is CASSYTGSGSYEQYF. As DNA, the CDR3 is TGTGCCAGCAGTTACACGGGGAGCGGCTCCTACGAGCAGTACTTC.

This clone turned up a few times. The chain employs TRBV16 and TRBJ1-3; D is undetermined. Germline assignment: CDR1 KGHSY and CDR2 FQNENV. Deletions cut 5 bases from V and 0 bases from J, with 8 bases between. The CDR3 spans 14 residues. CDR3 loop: CASSRPGSGNTIYF. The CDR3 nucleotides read TGTGCCAGCAGCAGACCAGGCTCTGGAAACACCATATATTTT. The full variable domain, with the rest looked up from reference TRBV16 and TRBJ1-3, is GEEVAQTPKHLVRGEGQKAKLYCAPIKGHSYVFWYQQVLKNEFKFLISFQNENVFDETGMPKERFSAKCLPNSPCSLEIQATKLEDSAVYFCASSRPGSGNTIYFGEGSWLTVV.

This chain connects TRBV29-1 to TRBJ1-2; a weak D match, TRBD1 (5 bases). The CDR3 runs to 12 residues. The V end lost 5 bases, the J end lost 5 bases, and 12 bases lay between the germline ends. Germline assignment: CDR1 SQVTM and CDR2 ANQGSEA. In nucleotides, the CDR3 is TGCAGCGTTCGCAGGGTTGGGTATGGCTACACCTTC. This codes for CSVRRVGYGYTF. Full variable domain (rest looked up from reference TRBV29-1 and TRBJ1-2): SAVISQKPSRDICQRGTSLTIQCQVDSQVTMMFWYRQQPGQSLTLIATANQGSEATYESGFVIDKFPISRPNLTFSTLTVSNMSPEDSSIYLCSVRRVGYGYTFGSGTRLTVV.

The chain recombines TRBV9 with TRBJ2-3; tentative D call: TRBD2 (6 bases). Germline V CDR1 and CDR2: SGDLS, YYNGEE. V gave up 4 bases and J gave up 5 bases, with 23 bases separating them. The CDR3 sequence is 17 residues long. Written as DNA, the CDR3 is TGTGCCAGCAGCCCCCTAGGAGGGGTAAGAATTGAAGATACGCAGTATTTT. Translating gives CASSPLGGVRIEDTQYF.

The CDR3 loop is CASSSAWGRGYEQYF. The DNA of the CDR3 is TGTGCCAGCAGCTCGGCCTGGGGCAGGGGCTACGAGCAGTACTTC. The rearrangement links TRBV7-2 to TRBJ2-7, with D perhaps matching TRBD1 (6 bases). The CDR3 spans 15 residues. Germline V gives CDR1 SGHTA, CDR2 FQGNSA. Deletions cut 4 bases from V and 3 bases from J, with 16 bases between.